These 24 T cell receptor beta chains originate from one sample sequenced in a study of T cell changes during pregnancy in multiple sclerosis. The data were produced by immunoSEQ multiplex PCR, yet TCRdb's version contains in-frame clones alone and is incomplete. The sample comprises some 70,000 clones, roughly 90% of which are singletons, and approximately 5.3% rests with the top ten. The source was CD8+ T cells from peripheral blood mononuclear cells, collected before pregnancy. The receptors come from a female donor with multiple sclerosis, enrolled in a pregnancy study.

This chain joins TRBV29-1 and TRBJ1-2; TRBD1 might be the D (5 bases). The V gene lost 3 bases and the J gene lost 8 bases, with 16 bases spanning the gap. Germline assignment: CDR1 SQVTM and CDR2 ANQGSEA. There are 13 residues in the CDR3. CDR3 nucleotide sequence: TGCAGCGTTGACACGGGAGCGGGGCCCGGCTACACCTTC. Its translation: CSVDTGAGPGYTF.

This chain links TRBV19 with TRBJ1-5, with a possible D match to TRBD1 (6 bases). This CDR3 contains 14 residues. Germline assignment: CDR1 LNHDA and CDR2 SQIVND (reference sequence). The V end was cut by 3 bases, the J end by 3 bases, with 9 bases between. The CDR3, as DNA: TGTGCCAGTAGTATTAGGGACAACAATCAGCCCCAGCATTTT. This gives the protein CASSIRDNNQPQHF.

The gene calls are TRBV14 and TRBJ2-7; D is possibly TRBD1 (5 bases). The germline V and J ends were trimmed by 3 bases and 5 bases, with 8 bases remaining between them. Looked up from germline, CDR1 is SGHDN and CDR2 is FVKESK. The CDR3 has 12 amino acids. In nucleotides, the CDR3 is TGTGCCAGCAGCCAGACAGCAGACGAGCAGTACTTC. This encodes CASSQTADEQYF.

This sequence joins TRBV2 and TRBJ2-7, with TRBD2 identical over 12 bases. V trimming: 1 base; J trimming: 4 bases; junction bases outside the gene matches: 5. This CDR3 has 16 amino acids. Germline V gene sequence: CDR1 SNHLY, CDR2 FYNNEI. The CDR3 loop reads CASSEVTSGGWYEQYF. The CDR3 nucleotides are TGTGCCAGCAGTGAAGTTACTAGCGGGGGGTGGTACGAGCAGTACTTC.

The rearrangement links TRBV13 to TRBJ1-1; possible D gene TRBD1, 5 bases. The CDR3 runs to 13 residues. V lost 6 bases and J lost 10, with 18 bases in between. The germline V gene has CDR1 PRHDT and CDR2 FYEKMQ (reference sequence). CDR3 sequence (DNA): TGTGCCAGCAGTTCAGATCGGGGGTTCGGAGCTTTCTTT. Translating gives CASSSDRGFGAFF.

This clone has just one count. The V and J genes are TRBV2 and TRBJ2-7, with TRBD1 matching over 9 bases. The CDR3 loop spans 14 amino acids. Germline V gene data show CDR1 as SNHLY and CDR2 as FYNNEI. Unmatched junction bases numbered 8, after V lost 5 bases and J lost 6 bases. CDR3 sequence: CASSLGQGRVEQYF. The CDR3 nucleotides read TGTGCCAGCAGTCTGGGACAGGGTCGAGTCGAGCAGTACTTC.

The rearrangement links TRBV6-5 to TRBJ1-2; 7 nucleotides align to TRBD1. The germline V gene encodes CDR1 MNHEY and CDR2 SVGAGI. Trimming removed 6 bases from V and 5 bases from J; junction bases left unmatched: 6. The CDR3 is made up of 13 amino acids. The CDR3 is CASSADRAYGYTF. In DNA, the CDR3 is TGTGCCAGCAGCGCCGACAGGGCTTATGGCTACACCTTC.

This clone occurred once. V gene TRBV5-5 combines with J gene TRBJ1-5; TRBD1 is a possible D gene (5 bases). This CDR3 region has 13 residues. Germline V gene lookup returns CDR1 SGHKS and CDR2 YYEKEE (reference sequence). The V gene lost 4 bases and the J gene lost 7 bases, with 12 bases spanning the gap. CDR3 bases: TGTGCCAGCAGCCTCTGGGGGGGACAGCCCCAGCATTTT. This gives the protein CASSLWGGQPQHF.

The chain employs TRBV9 and TRBJ1-4, with 10 nucleotides matching TRBD1. Per the germline V gene, CDR1 is SGDLS and CDR2 is YYNGEE. Losses at the gene ends were 3 bases for V and 8 bases for J; bases not matched to a gene: 4. CDR3 length: 14 residues. CDR3: CASSAGQGGEKLFF. The CDR3, as DNA: TGTGCCAGCAGCGCAGGACAGGGGGGGGAAAAACTGTTTTTT. Variable domain in full (rest from reference TRBV9 and TRBJ1-4): DSGVTQTPKHLITATGQRVTLRCSPRSGDLSVYWYQQSLDQGLQFLIQYYNGEERAKGNILERFSAQQFPDLHSELNLSSLELGDSALYFCASSAGQGGEKLFFGSGTQLSVL.

The CDR3 DNA sequence: TGTGCCAGCAGCCCGACAGGGGACGATGGCTACACCTTC. Residues: CASSPTGDDGYTF. This sequence joins TRBV7-8 and TRBJ1-2; 8 bases agree with TRBD1. Germline CDR1 is SGHVS and CDR2 is FQNEAQ. With 5 bases clipped from V and 6 bases from J, the junction kept 5 bases outside the gene matches. The CDR3 covers 13 residues.

The CDR3 protein is CASSVQGEVNEQFF. CDR3 nucleotide sequence: TGTGCCAGCAGTGTCCAGGGGGAGGTAAATGAGCAGTTCTTC. The chain recombines TRBV2 with TRBJ2-1; the D gene is possibly TRBD1 (7 bases). Between the trimmed V and J ends, which lost 4 bases and 7 bases, there was a span of 14 bases. The V gene's germline CDR1 is SNHLY and CDR2 FYNNEI. The CDR3 extends over 14 amino acids.

The chain combines TRBV29-1 with TRBJ1-1; D not resolved. V shed 0 bases and J shed 2 bases, with 10 bases lying between them. The CDR3 sequence is 14 residues long. CDR1 and CDR2 from the germline V gene are SQVTM and ANQGSEA. The CDR3 is CSVEDGSGNTEAFF. CDR3 bases: TGCAGCGTTGAAGACGGTTCGGGAAACACTGAAGCTTTCTTT.

The V call is TRBV27, the J call TRBJ1-1, with TRBD1 identical over 7 bases. Trimming removed 0 bases from V and 5 bases from J; junction bases left unmatched: 6. Germline V CDR1 and CDR2: MNHEY, SMNVEV (reference sequence). The CDR3 totals 15 residues. For the CDR3, the DNA is TGTGCCAGCAGTTTATCGAGGGGGCTGGGAACTGAAGCTTTCTTT. This codes for CASSLSRGLGTEAFF.

This chain connects TRBV5-1 to TRBJ1-2, with TRBD1 as a possible D gene (5 bases). The length of the CDR3 is 14 residues. Germline V gene lookup returns CDR1 SGHRS and CDR2 YFSETQ. V was cut by 4 bases and J by 2 bases, with 12 bases left in between. CDR3 loop: CASSVDSYNYGYTF. The CDR3 DNA reads as TGCGCCAGCAGCGTTGACAGTTACAACTATGGCTACACCTTC.

To note about this clone: One junction end does not reproduce the germline sequence, and a read error may be involved. The J gene is TRBJ2-1, the V gene TRBV7-7; possibly TRBD2 for D (6 bases). This CDR3 has 14 residues. CDR1 and CDR2 (germline): SSHAT, FNYEAQ (reference sequence). The CDR3 loop is CASSLGGWGDEQFF. CDR3 sequence (DNA): TGTGCTAGCAGCTTAGGAGGTTGGGGGGATGAGCAGTTCTTC. Complete variable domain (other parts from reference TRBV7-7 and TRBJ2-1): GAGVSQSPRYKVTKRGQDVTLRCDPISSHATLYWYQQALGQGPEFLTYFNYEAQPDKSGLPSDRFSAERPEGSISTLTIQRTEQRDSAMYRCASSLGGWGDEQFFGPGTRLTVL.

The rearrangement uses TRBV4-1 and TRBJ2-7; 7 bases map to TRBD1. The germline CDR1 and CDR2 sequences are MGHRA and YSYEKL. This CDR3 has 14 residues. J gave up 7 bases and V 8 bases, and 14 bases lay outside the gene matches. CDR3 loop: CASSGTGALSEQYF. CDR3 nucleotide sequence: TGCGCCAGCTCTGGAACAGGGGCCCTTTCTGAGCAGTACTTC.

The V gene is TRBV19, the J gene TRBJ1-1; TRBD1 aligns across 9 bases. The germline V gene encodes CDR1 LNHDA and CDR2 SQIVND (reference sequence). V was clipped by 5 bases and J by 4 bases; unmatched bases: 5. CDR3 length: 14 amino acids. The CDR3 here is CASSLQGARTEAFF. CDR3 sequence (DNA): TGTGCCAGTAGTCTACAGGGGGCGCGCACTGAAGCTTTCTTT.

V is TRBV5-6 and J is TRBJ1-1; D is uncertain. Germline CDR1 and CDR2: SGHDT and YYEEEE. CDR3 length: 12 amino acids. The V and J ends lost 0 bases and 10 bases respectively, with 10 bases between them. This CDR3 reads CASSLERAGAFF. The DNA for the CDR3 is TGTGCCAGCAGCTTGGAGAGGGCTGGAGCTTTCTTT.

This chain uses TRBV2 with TRBJ1-4; D call uncertain. Per germline, CDR1 SNHLY and CDR2 FYNNEI. This CDR3 spans 17 amino acids. Trimming pared 3 bases from V and 0 bases from J, leaving 14 bases between. The CDR3 reads CASSDQRQPATNEKLFF. In nucleotides, the CDR3 is TGTGCCAGCAGTGATCAGAGGCAGCCCGCAACTAATGAAAAACTGTTTTTT.

The table lists this clone with a count of one. The chain combines TRBV5-1 with TRBJ2-1, with D possibly matching TRBD2 (7 bases). With 0 bases removed from V and 8 bases from J, the gap between germline ends came to 21 bases. CDR1 is SGHRS, CDR2 YFSETQ, per germline. The CDR3 spans 17 residues. The CDR3 region is CASSLGEGEPLGHEQFF. CDR3 coding DNA: TGCGCCAGCAGCTTGGGGGAGGGGGAACCCTTAGGGCATGAGCAGTTCTTC.

This chain links TRBV15 with TRBJ2-7, with 8 bases lining up with TRBD2. CDR1 and CDR2 (germline): LNHNV, YYDKDF (reference sequence). The junction had 10 bases not matched to a gene; V was cut back by 4 bases and J by 2 bases. The CDR3 contains 16 residues. DNA of the CDR3: TGTGCCACCAGCAACCAACCGGGACTAGAAGCCTACGAGCAGTACTTC. Encoded protein: CATSNQPGLEAYEQYF.

This clone has a handful of counts. The chain couples TRBV2 to TRBJ2-7; D ambiguous. Per germline, CDR1 SNHLY and CDR2 FYNNEI. The length of the CDR3 is 12 residues. With 0 bases removed from V and 5 bases from J, the gap between germline ends came to 5 bases. The CDR3: CASSEATHEQYF. CDR3 coding DNA: TGTGCCAGCAGTGAAGCTACACACGAGCAGTACTTC.

The V call is TRBV4-1, the J call TRBJ2-1; 7 positions match TRBD2. Germline CDR1 reads MGHRA; CDR2 reads YSYEKL. The trim removed 2 bases at V and 4 bases at J, leaving 5 bases unmatched. The CDR3 length is 15 residues. CDR3 residues: CASSQWGGSYNEQFF. CDR3 DNA: TGCGCCAGCAGCCAATGGGGGGGGAGTTACAATGAGCAGTTCTTC.

The rearrangement links TRBV30 to TRBJ1-1, with a tentative D call TRBD1 (6 bases). V was trimmed by 4 bases and J by 4 bases, leaving 16 bases between them. The CDR3 is made up of 14 amino acids. Germline V gives CDR1 GTSNPN, CDR2 SVGIG (reference sequence). In DNA, the CDR3 is TGTGCCTGGATCGCGCAGGGGTTGGGCACTGAAGCTTTCTTT. Its translation: CAWIAQGLGTEAFF.